Below, one T cell receptor beta chain is given with its context. The data originate from a study of blood T cell repertoires in COVID-19. The CDR3 runs 16 residues. CDR1 MNHEY and CDR2 SMNVEV come from the germline V gene (reference sequence). With V trimmed by 0 bases and J by 3 bases, 4 bases remained unmatched. TCRdb keeps only in-frame clones here, not all; method: immunoSEQ multiplex PCR. This table holds roughly 230,000 clones, roughly 89% found once. Sequencing used peripheral blood. The genes are TRBV27 and TRBJ1-5; 8 bases agree with TRBD1. This receptor was identified in a woman aged 40-49 years who had recovered from COVID-19. CDR3: CASSLSGQALNQPQHF. In DNA, the CDR3 is TGTGCCAGCAGTTTATCGGGACAGGCCCTCAATCAGCCCCAGCATTTT.